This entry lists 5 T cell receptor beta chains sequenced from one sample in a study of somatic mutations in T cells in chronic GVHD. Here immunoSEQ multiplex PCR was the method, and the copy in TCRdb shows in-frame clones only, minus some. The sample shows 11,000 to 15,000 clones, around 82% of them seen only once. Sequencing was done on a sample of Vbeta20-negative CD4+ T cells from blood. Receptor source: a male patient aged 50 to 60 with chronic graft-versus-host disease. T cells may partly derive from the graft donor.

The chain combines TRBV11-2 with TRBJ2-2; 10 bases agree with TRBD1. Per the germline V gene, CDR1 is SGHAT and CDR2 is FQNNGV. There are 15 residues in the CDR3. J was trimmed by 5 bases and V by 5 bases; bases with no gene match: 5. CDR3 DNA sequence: TGTGCCAGCAGCGAGGGACAGGGGTTAACCGGGGAGCTGTTTTTT. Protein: CASSEGQGLTGELFF.

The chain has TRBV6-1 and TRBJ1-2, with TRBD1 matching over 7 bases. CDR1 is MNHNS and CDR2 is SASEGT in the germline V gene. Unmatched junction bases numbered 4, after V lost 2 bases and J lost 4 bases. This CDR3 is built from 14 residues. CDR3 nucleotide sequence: TGTGCCAGCAGTGAATTGTCAGGGGGCTATGGCTACACCTTC. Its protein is CASSELSGGYGYTF.

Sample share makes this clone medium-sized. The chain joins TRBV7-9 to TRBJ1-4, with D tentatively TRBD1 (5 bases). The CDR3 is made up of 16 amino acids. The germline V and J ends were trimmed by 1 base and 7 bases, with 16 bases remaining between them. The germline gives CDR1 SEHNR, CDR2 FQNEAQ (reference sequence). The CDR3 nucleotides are TGTGCCAGCAGCTTAGATGGGACTTGGTCGGGTGAAAAACTGTTTTTT. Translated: CASSLDGTWSGEKLFF.

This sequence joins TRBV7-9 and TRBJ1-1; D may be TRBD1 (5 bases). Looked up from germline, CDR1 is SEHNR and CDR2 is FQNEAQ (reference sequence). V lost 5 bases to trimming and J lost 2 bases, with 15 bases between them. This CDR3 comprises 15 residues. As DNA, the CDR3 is TGTGCCAGCAGCCTAATGGGGGGACTTAACACTGAAGCTTTCTTT. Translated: CASSLMGGLNTEAFF.

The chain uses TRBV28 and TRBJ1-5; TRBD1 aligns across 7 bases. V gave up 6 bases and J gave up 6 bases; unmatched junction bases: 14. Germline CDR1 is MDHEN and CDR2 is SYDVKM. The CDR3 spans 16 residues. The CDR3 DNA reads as TGTGCCAGCAGCATAGGTGGCAGGGGGAGTCCTCAGCCCCAGCATTTT. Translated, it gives CASSIGGRGSPQPQHF.